This is a list of T cell receptor beta chains from one sample in a study of blood T cell repertoires in COVID-19. Libraries were prepared by immunoSEQ multiplex PCR; TCRdb keeps only in-frame clonotypes and omits some of them. The data show 140,000 to 150,000 clones, with 84% seen just once and roughly 8.7% held by the top ten. The sample was peripheral blood. The receptor set was obtained from a man aged 25 to 45 with COVID-19, enrolled during active disease. Both conserved end residues are part of each CDR3. D genes are given only for firm matches. Expanded clones get a size class; other rows say once, few or many, or leave the size out.

TRBJ1-5 few TRBD1 TRBV15 TGTGCCACCAGCAGAACCTCCCGCATGGACAGGGGCCGGCAGCCCCAGCATTTT CATSRTSRMDRGRQPQHF
TRBJ1-4 . TRBD1 TRBV7-9 TGTGCCAGCAGTCCACGGACAGGAGCAACTAATGAAAAACTGTTTTTT CASSPRTGATNEKLFF
TRBJ2-7 . TRBD1 TRBV2 TGTGCCAGCAAGGGACAGGGGTCATCGCACTCCTACGAGCAGTACTTC CASKGQGSSHSYEQYF
TRBJ1-1 . . TRBV6-1 TGTGCCAGCAGTGAATTCGGGGGGACCACTGAAGCTTTCTTT CASSEFGGTTEAFF
TRBJ2-1 . TRBD1 TRBV28 TGTGCCAGCAGTTCCCTAGACAGGGGGATGAGTGAGCAGTTCTTC CASSSLDRGMSEQFF
TRBJ1-4 . TRBD1 TRBV28 TGTGCCAGTCAAAAGGACAGGAGAATAACTAATGAAAAACTGTTTTTT CASQKDRRITNEKLFF
TRBJ1-6 . TRBD1 TRBV28 TGTGCCAGCAGCAGGACAGGGGTTCTTTCACCCCTCCACTTT CASSRTGVLSPLHF
TRBJ2-7 . . TRBV11-2 TGTGCCAGCAGCTTAGCGGTAGGGGTCCCTACCTACGAGCAGTACTTC CASSLAVGVPTYEQYF
TRBJ1-2 . . TRBV4-3 TGCGCCAGCAGCCAAGTCAGGGGCGCCTACACCTTC CASSQVRGAYTF
TRBJ1-1 . . TRBV24-1 TGTGCCACCAGTGATTTACAGGACCCAGCTGAAGCTTTCTTT CATSDLQDPAEAFF
TRBJ2-1 . . TRBV11-2 TGTGCCAGCAGCGCCCCGGGTATCTACTCCTACAATGAGCAGTTCTTC CASSAPGIYSYNEQFF
TRBJ2-1 . TRBD2 TRBV6-5 TGTGCCAGCAACGGACTAGCGACTTACAATGAGCAGTTCTTC CASNGLATYNEQFF
TRBJ1-1 . . TRBV5-4 TGTGCCAGCAGCGACGACAGATCCCGAGCTTTCTTT CASSDDRSRAFF
TRBJ2-2 . . TRBV10-3 TGTGCCATCAAACAAGACACCGGGGAGCTGTTTTTT CAIKQDTGELFF
TRBJ1-2 . . TRBV12-3/TRBV12-4 TGTGCCAGCAGTTTTGGGGAGAGCTATGGCTACACCTTC CASSFGESYGYTF
TRBJ1-1 . . TRBV11-2 TGTGCCAGCAGCCGAGATCGGGGAGGGCGCGCTGAAGCTTTCTTT CASSRDRGGRAEAFF
TRBJ1-3 . TRBD1 TRBV23-1 TGCGCCAGCAGCGACGGGACAGTCTCTGGAAACACCATATATTTT CASSDGTVSGNTIYF